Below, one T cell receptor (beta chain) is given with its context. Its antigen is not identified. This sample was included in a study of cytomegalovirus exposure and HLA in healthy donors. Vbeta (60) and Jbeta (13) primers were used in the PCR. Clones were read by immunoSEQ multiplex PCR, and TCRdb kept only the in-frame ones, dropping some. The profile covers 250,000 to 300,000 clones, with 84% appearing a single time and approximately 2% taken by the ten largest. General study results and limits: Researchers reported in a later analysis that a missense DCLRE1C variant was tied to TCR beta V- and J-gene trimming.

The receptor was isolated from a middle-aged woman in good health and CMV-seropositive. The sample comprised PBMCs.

CDR3 sequence (DNA): TGTGCCAGCAGTTTCGGGATGGACAGGGGGCTTTCTGAAAAACTGTTTTTT. It encodes CASSFGMDRGLSEKLFF. The chain is built from TRBV28 and TRBJ1-4, with 11 bases fitting TRBD1. Per germline, CDR1 MDHEN and CDR2 SYDVKM. V was clipped by 3 bases and J by 7 bases; unmatched bases: 10. This CDR3 spans 17 amino acids.